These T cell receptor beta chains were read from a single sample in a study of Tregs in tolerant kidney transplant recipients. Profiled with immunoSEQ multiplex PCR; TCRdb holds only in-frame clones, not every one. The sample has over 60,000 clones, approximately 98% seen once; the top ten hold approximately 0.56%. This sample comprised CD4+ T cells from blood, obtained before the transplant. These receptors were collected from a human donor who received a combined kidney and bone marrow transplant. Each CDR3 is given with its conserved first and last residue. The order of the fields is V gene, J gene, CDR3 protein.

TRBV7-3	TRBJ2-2	CASSFSPNTGELFF
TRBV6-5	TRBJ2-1	CASSYRGQGDNEQFF
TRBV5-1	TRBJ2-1	CASSPHLQGAITYNEQFF
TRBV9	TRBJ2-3	CASSGFGQGGDTQYF
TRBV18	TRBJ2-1	CASSPTNPRVEQFF
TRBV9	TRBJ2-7	CASSVGRTGDYEQYF
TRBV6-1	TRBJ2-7	CASGRFSEVYEQYF
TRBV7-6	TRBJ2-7	CASSFDTFYEQYF
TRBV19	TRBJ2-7	CASSIKTSGSVGSYEQYF
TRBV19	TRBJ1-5	CASSILQGDQPQHF